The entry below gives a single T cell receptor beta chain sequence along with its context. The antigen is undetermined. These data belong to a study of early T cells in non-severe SARS-CoV-2 infection. As for the study in general: Sequenced material consisted of bulk RNA (from unsorted whole blood), and chains were unpaired.

Unique molecular identifiers were affixed to single, distinct cDNA molecules. TCRdb analysed the 5' RACE reads with MiXCR anew, one entry per CDR3 protein. The repertoire consists of around 88,000 distinct CDR3 sequences, with roughly an eighth occurring once and the leading ten covering roughly 6.4%. The V gene lost 8 bases and the J gene lost 3 bases, with 17 bases spanning the gap. CDR3 size: 14 residues. Germline assignment: CDR1 MNHEY and CDR2 SMNVEV (reference sequence). Broader study findings: Clonotype matching in VDJdb favored anti-spike CD8 responses and did not capture private and CD4 specificities.

V and J are TRBV27 and TRBJ2-7; perhaps D is TRBD1 or TRBD2 (5 bases each). The material sequenced was whole blood. The TCR comes from an adult who was a healthcare worker with PCR-confirmed SARS-CoV-2 infection or an uninfected control (not recorded which). In DNA, the CDR3 is TGTGCCAGCGGTCCCGTCGGGGCCTTCTACGAGCAGTACTTC. Translated, it gives CASGPVGAFYEQYF.